This entry features one TCR beta chain sequence. The antigen is not known. CDR1 SNHLY and CDR2 FYNNEI come from the germline V gene. Trimming took 2 bases from V and 2 from J, leaving 13 bases between them. The CDR3 contains 15 residues. The sample belongs to a study of shared clonotypes between healthy human individuals. Regarding the study as a whole: Only blood samples were collected, and tissue repertoires likely differ. Memory subsets had estimated richness that was generally smaller than that of naive subsets. Clonotypes not shared had lower generation probabilities than those common to all four donors.

Once extracted for a subset, genomic DNA was divided evenly among several immunoSEQ plates. Profiling relied on immunoSEQ multiplex PCR, and the TCRdb table lists in-frame clones only, not all of them. The repertoire has a few million clones, about 93% of them found once; the top ten carry around 1.7%. Naive CD8 populations comprised CD45RO-negative cells positively selected for CCR7, excluding terminally differentiated effector memory CD45RA+ cells. Material: naive CD8+ T cells from PBMCs. This chain uses TRBV2 with TRBJ2-7, with D possibly TRBD1 on 5 matching bases. The TCR originated in a man younger than 35 in good health. Some clones in this sample may be carry-over from other donors' samples. The CDR3 DNA sequence: TGTGCCAGCAGTGAAAGTTGGGGCGGACCCTACGAGCAGTACTTC. This sequence encodes CASSESWGGPYEQYF.